Each of the 16 T cell receptor beta chains below was sequenced from the same sample in a study of Graves' ophthalmopathy and Graves' hyperthyroidism. Amplifying from RNA transcripts, the study obtained TCR beta CDR3 regions. In the first round, RT-PCR was carried out with HTBI primers, and a multiplex PCR formed the second round. Via MiXCR, TCRdb re-called the multiplex PCR reads, giving one row per CDR3 protein. Seen here are about 700,000 distinct CDR3 sequences, about 44% observed once, and the top ten hold roughly 46%. The sample was peripheral blood. The receptor source for this set is an adult man with Graves' ophthalmopathy.

CDR3 region: CASSDLEGGGANVLTF. The CDR3 DNA reads TGTGCCAGCAGTGATTTGGAGGGTGGTGGGGCCAACGTCCTGACTTTC. The rearrangement links TRBV25-1 to TRBJ2-6, with D maybe TRBD2 (6 bases). The CDR3 has 16 residues. Trimming stripped 3 bases from V and 3 bases from J, with 12 bases between. CDR1 and CDR2 (germline): MGHDK, SYGVNS. The entire variable domain, with the rest obtained from reference TRBV25-1 and TRBJ2-6, is as follows: EADIYQTPRYLVIGTGKKITLECSQTMGHDKMYWYQQDPGMELHLIHYSYGVNSTEKGDLSSESTVSRIRTEHFPLTLESARPSHTSQYLCASSDLEGGGANVLTFGAGSRLTVL.

This clonotype was counted ten times or more. This rearrangement joins TRBV19 to TRBJ1-2, with D possibly being TRBD1 (5 bases). V lost 5 bases to trimming and J lost 7 bases, with 11 bases between them. The CDR3 is 12 residues long. Germline V CDR1 and CDR2: LNHDA, SQIVND (reference sequence). CDR3 sequence (DNA): TGTGCCAGTAGTTACCGGGGGTCTGGCTACACCTTC. It translates to CASSYRGSGYTF.

This clonotype was seen more than once but under ten times. The V and J genes are TRBV9 and TRBJ1-5; D may be TRBD1 (5 bases). This CDR3 spans 15 amino acids. Germline CDR1 and CDR2: SGDLS and YYNGEE. Trimming cost V 6 bases and J 2 bases, with 15 bases left between them. The CDR3 DNA reads as TGTGCCAGCAATGGCCAGGGTACAGGCAATCAGCCCCAGCATTTT. Its translation is CASNGQGTGNQPQHF.

This clonotype was observed at least ten times. This chain links TRBV7-9 with TRBJ1-2; D remains unclear. Germline CDR1 is SEHNR and CDR2 is FQNEAQ (reference sequence). The CDR3 has 13 residues. V lost 2 bases, J lost 13 bases, and 17 bases lay in between. The CDR3 nucleotides are TGTGCCAGCAGCTTACCGGCTTCTCTATGGCTCACCTTC. Its translation: CASSLPASLWLTF.

V usage is TRBV6-5 and J usage is TRBJ1-3; TRBD1 is a possible D gene (6 bases). The CDR3 loop spans 15 amino acids. The germline CDR1 and CDR2 sequences are MNHEY and SVGAGI. V lost 7 bases and J lost 2, with 15 bases in between. CDR3 in amino acids: CASIIDRRTGNTIYF. CDR3 in DNA: TGTGCCAGCATTATTGACAGGAGGACTGGAAACACCATATATTTT.

The chain joins TRBV7-9 to TRBJ2-1; no clear D gene. CDR1 and CDR2 (germline): SEHNR, FQNEAQ (reference sequence). The CDR3 has 12 residues. Trimming removed 5 bases from V and 10 bases from J, with 12 bases in between. Here the CDR3 DNA reads TGTGCCAGCAGCGATATAAGGGCCGAGCAGTTCTTC. Amino acid sequence: CASSDIRAEQFF.

A single count supports this clonotype. The rearrangement links TRBV7-2 to TRBJ2-7, with 11 bases lining up with TRBD2. Trimming took 5 bases from V and 4 from J; bases not matched to a gene: 25. This CDR3 comprises 21 residues. The germline CDR1 and CDR2 sequences are SGHTA and FQGNSA. CDR3 residues: CASSQGRDGLSSGLAGYEQYF. The CDR3 DNA reads TGTGCCAGCAGCCAAGGCCGGGACGGGCTGAGCTCCGGACTAGCGGGTTACGAGCAGTACTTC. Complete variable domain (other parts from reference TRBV7-2 and TRBJ2-7): GAGVSQSPSNKVTEKGKDVELRCDPISGHTALYWYRQSLGQGLEFLIYFQGNSAPDKSGLPSDRFSAERTGGSVSTLTIQRTQQEDSAVYLCASSQGRDGLSSGLAGYEQYFGPGTRLTVT.

This clonotype was counted many times. The chain carries TRBV25-1 and TRBJ1-1; D perhaps matches TRBD1 (5 bases). The CDR3 loop spans 15 amino acids. V lost 6 bases and J lost 3, with 17 bases in between. Per the germline V gene, CDR1 is MGHDK and CDR2 is SYGVNS. For the CDR3, the DNA is TGTGCCAGCAGACAAGGGCAGGGTCTGGACACTGAAGCTTTCTTT. Encoded protein: CASRQGQGLDTEAFF.

The genes are TRBV7-9 and TRBJ2-5; possibly TRBD1 or TRBD2 for D (6 bases each). The V gene lost 2 bases and the J gene lost 5 bases, with 15 bases spanning the gap. Per germline, CDR1 SEHNR and CDR2 FQNEAQ (reference sequence). This CDR3 has 15 residues. CDR3 sequence (DNA): TGTGCCAGCAGCTTATGGCGGGACATGGGGGAGACCCAGTACTTC. This sequence encodes CASSLWRDMGETQYF.

The chain couples TRBV12-3 or TRBV12-4 to TRBJ1-6; no clear D gene. This CDR3 has 15 residues. Trimming removed 0 bases from V and 7 bases from J, with 10 bases in between. The CDR3 protein is CASSLAGGPNSPLHF. CDR3 in DNA: TGTGCCAGCAGTTTAGCGGGCGGACCGAATTCACCCCTCCACTTT.

J is TRBJ2-5 and V is TRBV25-1, with D perhaps TRBD1 (5 bases). This CDR3 comprises 15 residues. Germline CDR1 is MGHDK and CDR2 is SYGVNS. V shed 8 bases and J shed 4 bases, with 20 bases lying between them. The chain's CDR3 is CASVVSPDKGETQYF. The CDR3 DNA is TGTGCCAGCGTTGTATCCCCGGACAAAGGAGAGACCCAGTACTTC.

The table lists this clonotype with a few counts. The chain combines TRBV19 with TRBJ1-5; 8 bases line up with TRBD1. V shed 7 bases, J shed 6 bases, and the junction held 14 bases outside the gene matches. The germline CDR1 and CDR2 sequences are LNHDA and SQIVND (reference sequence). This CDR3 has 16 amino acids. In DNA form, the CDR3 reads TGTGCCAGTACCATAGGGACGACAGGGGTTGGTCAGCCCCAGCATTTT. Protein sequence: CASTIGTTGVGQPQHF.

This clonotype was found many times. The chain employs TRBV2 and TRBJ1-1; tentatively, D is TRBD1 (5 bases). This CDR3 contains 14 residues. CDR1 and CDR2 from the germline V gene are SNHLY and FYNNEI. Trimming took 4 bases from V and 2 from J, leaving 11 bases between them. DNA for the CDR3: TGTGCCAGCAGTGGGAGCAGGGCAAACACTGAAGCTTTCTTT. Protein sequence: CASSGSRANTEAFF.

This clonotype was picked up a small number of times. CDR3 DNA: TGTGCCAGCAGTAGGATGGGGAATGGCTACACCTTC. Its translation: CASSRMGNGYTF. The chain combines TRBV2 with TRBJ1-2; no clear D. Germline-derived CDR1 and CDR2 are SNHLY and FYNNEI. V lost 5 bases and J 6 bases, leaving 10 bases between the germline ends. The CDR3 has 12 residues.

The table lists this clonotype with a few counts. The chain couples TRBV5-4 to TRBJ1-2; maybe TRBD1 (6 bases). This CDR3 spans 16 amino acids. Between the trimmed V and J ends, which lost 3 bases and 2 bases, there was a span of 17 bases. The V gene's germline CDR1 is SGHNT and CDR2 YYREEE (reference sequence). Written as DNA, the CDR3 is TGTGCCAGCAGCTCCGGAAGGCAGGGGCGGAACTATGGCTACACCTTC. Translation gives CASSSGRQGRNYGYTF. Based on the CDR3 plus reference TRBV5-4 and TRBJ1-2, the full variable domain is ETGVTQSPTHLIKTRGQQVTLRCSSQSGHNTVSWYQQALGQGPQFIFQYYREEENGRGNFPPRFSGLQFPNYSSELNVNALELDDSALYLCASSSGRQGRNYGYTFGSGTRLTVV.

Remarks on this clonotype: Compared with germline, one end of the junction differs, possibly owing to a read error. The V call is TRBV7-8, the J call TRBJ2-5; 7 bases are a match to TRBD1. CDR1 SGHVS and CDR2 FQNEAQ come from the germline V gene. The CDR3 covers 16 residues. CDR3 bases: TGCGCCAGCAGCCAAGGGCTGAGGGGGCCGGGGCTAGCCCAGTACTTC. Protein product: CASSQGLRGPGLAQYF. Based on the CDR3 plus reference TRBV7-8 and TRBJ2-5, the full variable domain is GAGVSQSPRYKVAKRGQDVALRCDPISGHVSLFWYQQALGQGPEFLTYFQNEAQLDKSGLPSDRFFAERPEGSVSTLKIQRTQQEDSAVYLCASSQGLRGPGLAQYFGPGTRLLVL.